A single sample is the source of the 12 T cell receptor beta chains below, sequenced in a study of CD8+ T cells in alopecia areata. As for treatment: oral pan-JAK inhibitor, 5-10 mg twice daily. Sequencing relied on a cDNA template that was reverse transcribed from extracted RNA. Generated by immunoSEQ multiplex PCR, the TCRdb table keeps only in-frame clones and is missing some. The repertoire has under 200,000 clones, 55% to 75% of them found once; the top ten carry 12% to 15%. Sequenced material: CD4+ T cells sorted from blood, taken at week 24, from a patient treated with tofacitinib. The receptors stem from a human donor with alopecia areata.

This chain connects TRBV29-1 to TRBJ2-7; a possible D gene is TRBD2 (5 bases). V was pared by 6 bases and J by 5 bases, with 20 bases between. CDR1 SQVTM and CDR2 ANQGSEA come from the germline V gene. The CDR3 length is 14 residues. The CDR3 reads CSVRARLGFDEQYF. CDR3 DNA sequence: TGCAGCGTGAGGGCCCGGTTGGGGTTCGACGAGCAGTACTTC.

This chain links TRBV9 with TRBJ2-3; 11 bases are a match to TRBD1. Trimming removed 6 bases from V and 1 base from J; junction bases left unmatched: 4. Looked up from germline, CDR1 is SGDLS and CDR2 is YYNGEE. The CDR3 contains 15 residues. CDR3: CASTRTGGGTDTQYF. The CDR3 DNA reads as TGTGCCAGCACCCGGACAGGGGGCGGCACAGATACGCAGTATTTT.

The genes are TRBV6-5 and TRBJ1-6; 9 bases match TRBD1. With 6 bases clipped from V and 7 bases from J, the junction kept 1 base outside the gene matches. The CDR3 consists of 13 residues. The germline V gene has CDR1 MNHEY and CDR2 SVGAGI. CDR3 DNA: TGTGCCAGCAGCGGACAGGGGAATTCACCCCTCCACTTT. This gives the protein CASSGQGNSPLHF.

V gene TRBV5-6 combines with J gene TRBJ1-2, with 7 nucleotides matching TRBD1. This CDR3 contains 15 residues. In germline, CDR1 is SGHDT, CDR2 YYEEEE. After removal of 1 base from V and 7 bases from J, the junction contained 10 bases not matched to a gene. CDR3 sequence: CASSLRTGPRPGYTF. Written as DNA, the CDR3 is TGTGCCAGCAGCTTGAGGACAGGACCTCGTCCTGGCTACACCTTC.

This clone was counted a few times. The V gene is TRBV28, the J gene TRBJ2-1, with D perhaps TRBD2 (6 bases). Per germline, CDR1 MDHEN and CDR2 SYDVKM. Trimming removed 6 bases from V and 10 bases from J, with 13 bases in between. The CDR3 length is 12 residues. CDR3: CASSLRGAEQFF. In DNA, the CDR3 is TGTGCCAGCAGCCTCCGCGGGGCCGAGCAGTTCTTC.

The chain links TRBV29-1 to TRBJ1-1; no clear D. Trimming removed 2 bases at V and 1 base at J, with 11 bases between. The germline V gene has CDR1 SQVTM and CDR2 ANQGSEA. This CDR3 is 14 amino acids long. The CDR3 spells CSVERRLTNTEAFF. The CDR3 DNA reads TGCAGCGTTGAAAGGAGACTGACGAACACTGAAGCTTTCTTT.

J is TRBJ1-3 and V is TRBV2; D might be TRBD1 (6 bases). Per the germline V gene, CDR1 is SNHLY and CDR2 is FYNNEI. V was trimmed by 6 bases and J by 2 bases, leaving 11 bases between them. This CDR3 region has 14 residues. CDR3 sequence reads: CASRQGLPGNTIYF. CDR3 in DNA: TGTGCCAGCAGACAGGGTTTACCTGGAAACACCATATATTTT.

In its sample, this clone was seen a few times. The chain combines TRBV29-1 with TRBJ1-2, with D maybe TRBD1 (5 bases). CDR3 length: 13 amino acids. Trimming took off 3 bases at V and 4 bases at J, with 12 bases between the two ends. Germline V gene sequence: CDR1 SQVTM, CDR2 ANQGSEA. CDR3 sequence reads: CSVDTVGGYGYTF. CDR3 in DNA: TGCAGCGTTGACACGGTTGGGGGCTATGGCTACACCTTC.

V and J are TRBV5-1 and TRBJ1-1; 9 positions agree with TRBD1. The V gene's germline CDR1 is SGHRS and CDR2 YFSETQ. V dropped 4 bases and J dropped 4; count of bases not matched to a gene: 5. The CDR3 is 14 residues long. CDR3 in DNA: TGCGCCAGCAGCGACACAGGGGGCACCACTGAAGCTTTCTTT. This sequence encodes CASSDTGGTTEAFF.

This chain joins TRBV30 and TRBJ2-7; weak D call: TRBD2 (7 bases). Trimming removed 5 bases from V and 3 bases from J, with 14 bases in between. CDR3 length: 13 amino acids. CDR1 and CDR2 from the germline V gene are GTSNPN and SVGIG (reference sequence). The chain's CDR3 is CAWARGGRYEQYF. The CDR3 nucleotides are TGTGCCTGGGCGAGGGGGGGCCGCTACGAGCAGTACTTC.

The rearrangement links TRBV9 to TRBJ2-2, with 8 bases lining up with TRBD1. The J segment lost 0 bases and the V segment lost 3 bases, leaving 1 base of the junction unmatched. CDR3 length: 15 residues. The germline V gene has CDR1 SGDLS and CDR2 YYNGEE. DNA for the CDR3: TGTGCCAGCAGCGGGGGACAGGCGAACACCGGGGAGCTGTTTTTT. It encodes CASSGGQANTGELFF.

The DNA of the CDR3 is TGCAGCGTTGATGGCCAGGGGGGGACAGATACGCAGTATTTT. This gives the protein CSVDGQGGTDTQYF. The V and J genes are TRBV29-1 and TRBJ2-3, with D possibly called TRBD1 or TRBD2 (7 bases each). CDR1 SQVTM and CDR2 ANQGSEA come from the germline V gene. Between the trimmed V and J ends, which lost 3 bases and 3 bases, there was a span of 13 bases. The CDR3 contains 14 residues.